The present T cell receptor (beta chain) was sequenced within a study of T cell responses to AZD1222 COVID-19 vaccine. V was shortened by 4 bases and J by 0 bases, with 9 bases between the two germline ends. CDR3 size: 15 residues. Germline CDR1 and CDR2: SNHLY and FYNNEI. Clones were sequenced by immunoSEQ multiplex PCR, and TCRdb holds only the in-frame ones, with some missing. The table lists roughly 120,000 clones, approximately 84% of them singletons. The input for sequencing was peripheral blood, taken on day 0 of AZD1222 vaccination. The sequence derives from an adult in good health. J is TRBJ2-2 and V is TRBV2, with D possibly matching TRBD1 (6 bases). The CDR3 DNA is TGTGCCAGCAGTGGACAGGCGGCGAACACCGGGGAGCTGTTTTTT. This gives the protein CASSGQAANTGELFF.